This T cell receptor beta chain is drawn from a study of blood T cell repertoires in COVID-19. Clones were sequenced by immunoSEQ multiplex PCR, and TCRdb holds only the in-frame ones, with some missing. In the table there are over 400,000 clones, 75% to 90% of which are singletons. V lost 7 bases and J lost 3; bases outside the gene matches: 5. The CDR3 runs to 15 residues. The germline gives CDR1 SNHLY, CDR2 FYNNEI. This TCR came from a woman aged 60 to 75 who had recovered from COVID-19. Sequencing input: PBMCs or T cells enriched from blood (not recorded which). The V and J genes are TRBV2 and TRBJ1-3, with 11 bases aligning to TRBD1. The CDR3 DNA sequence: TGTGCCAGCAAAGGACAGGGGGCGAGTGGAAACACCATATATTTT. As protein: CASKGQGASGNTIYF.